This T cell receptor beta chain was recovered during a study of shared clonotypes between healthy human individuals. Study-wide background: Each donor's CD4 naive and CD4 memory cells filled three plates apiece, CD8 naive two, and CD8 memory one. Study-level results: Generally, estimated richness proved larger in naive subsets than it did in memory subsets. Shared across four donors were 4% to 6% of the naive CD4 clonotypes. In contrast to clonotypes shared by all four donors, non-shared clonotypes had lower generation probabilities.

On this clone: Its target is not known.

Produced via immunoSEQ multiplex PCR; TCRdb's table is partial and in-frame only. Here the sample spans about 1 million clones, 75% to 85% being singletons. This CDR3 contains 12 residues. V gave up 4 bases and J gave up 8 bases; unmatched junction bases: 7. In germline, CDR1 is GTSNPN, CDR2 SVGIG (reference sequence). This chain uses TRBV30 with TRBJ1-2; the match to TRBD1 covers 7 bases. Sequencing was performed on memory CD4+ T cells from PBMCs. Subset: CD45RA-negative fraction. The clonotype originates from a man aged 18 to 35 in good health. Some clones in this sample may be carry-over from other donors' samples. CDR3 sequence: CAWNRGVAGYTF. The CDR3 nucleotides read TGTGCCTGGAACAGGGGCGTAGCCGGCTACACCTTC. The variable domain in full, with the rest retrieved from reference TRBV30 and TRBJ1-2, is SQTIHQWPATLVQPVGSPLSLECTVEGTSNPNLYWYRQAAGRGLQLLFYSVGIGQISSEVPQNLSASRPQDRQFILSSKKLLLSDSGFYLCAWNRGVAGYTFGSGTRLTVV.